This T cell receptor (beta chain) was documented in a study of shared clonotypes between healthy human individuals. Profiling relied on immunoSEQ multiplex PCR, and the TCRdb table lists in-frame clones only, not all of them. Of some 2 million clones in the sample, roughly 95% are singletons; the top ten hold under 0.15%. The V gene's germline CDR1 is LGHNA and CDR2 YSLEER. V lost 0 bases to trimming and J lost 0 bases, with 12 bases between them. The CDR3 totals 17 residues. The sample was naive CD4+ T cells sorted from blood. As for subset: CD45RA+ positively selected. This TCR came from a man between 18 and 29 years old in good health. The chain employs TRBV4-3 and TRBJ2-1, with D possibly TRBD1 on 5 matching bases. This chain's CDR3 is CASSQDLRASSYNEQFF. The CDR3 nucleotides read TGCGCCAGCAGCCAAGATCTCAGGGCGAGCTCCTACAATGAGCAGTTCTTC.